This T cell receptor beta chain was recovered during a study of cytomegalovirus exposure and HLA in healthy donors. The method was immunoSEQ multiplex PCR; TCRdb's version includes in-frame clones alone and lacks a portion of them. This table holds fewer than 250,000 clones, around nine tenths found once. The sample was PBMCs. This TCR came from a man between 18 and 35 years old in good health and CMV-seronegative.

As DNA, the CDR3 is TGCGCCAGCAGCCAGGGATGGGCAGGGGGCTACGAGCAGTACTTC. Amino acid sequence: CASSQGWAGGYEQYF. The chain joins TRBV4-3 to TRBJ2-7, with 7 bases fitting TRBD1. J gave up 3 bases and V 3 bases, and 8 bases lay outside the gene matches. The CDR3 totals 15 residues. Germline V CDR1 and CDR2: LGHNA, YSLEER.